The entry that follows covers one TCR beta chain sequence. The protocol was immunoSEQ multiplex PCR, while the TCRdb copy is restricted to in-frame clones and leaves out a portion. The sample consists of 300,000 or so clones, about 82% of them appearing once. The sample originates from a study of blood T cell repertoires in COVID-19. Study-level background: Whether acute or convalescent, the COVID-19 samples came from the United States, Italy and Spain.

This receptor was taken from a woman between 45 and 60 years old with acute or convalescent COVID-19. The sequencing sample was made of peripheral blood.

This chain's CDR3 is CASSLWSRSYNEQFF. The CDR3 coding sequence is TGTGCCAGCAGTTTATGGAGCCGCTCCTACAATGAGCAGTTCTTC. The chain couples TRBV28 to TRBJ2-1, with unresolved D. V was pared by 0 bases and J by 0 bases, with 6 bases between. The CDR3 loop spans 15 amino acids. Per the germline V gene, CDR1 is MDHEN and CDR2 is SYDVKM.